The next 22 T cell receptor beta chains were all read from a single sample in a study of T cell changes during pregnancy in multiple sclerosis. Sequencing used immunoSEQ multiplex PCR; TCRdb keeps in-frame clones, though not all of them. The sample carries 55,000 to 80,000 clones, roughly 90% recorded once. The specimen comprised peripheral blood, sampled after pregnancy. Every receptor here comes from a female donor in good health, enrolled as a control in a pregnancy study.

This clone was seen only a few times. This sequence joins TRBV10-1 and TRBJ2-2; D is ambiguous. CDR1 is WNHNN, CDR2 SYGVQD, per germline (reference sequence). The CDR3 has 14 amino acids. V lost 4 bases and J lost 0, with 6 bases in between. The CDR3 region has the DNA TGCGCCAGCAGTGGCACAGCGAACACCGGGGAGCTGTTTTTT. Encoded protein: CASSGTANTGELFF.

The genes are TRBV11-3 and TRBJ1-1, with D unclear. The CDR3 is 12 amino acids. The germline gives CDR1 SGHNT, CDR2 YENEEA. V lost 0 bases, J lost 9 bases, and 8 bases lay in between. CDR3 bases: TGTGCCAGCAGCTTAGACCCCATTCAAGCTTTCTTT. Amino acid sequence: CASSLDPIQAFF.

The chain joins TRBV28 to TRBJ1-4; weak D call: TRBD1 (5 bases). The V gene lost 4 bases and the J gene lost 8 bases, with 20 bases spanning the gap. CDR3 length: 16 residues. The germline gives CDR1 MDHEN, CDR2 SYDVKM. DNA of the CDR3: TGTGCCAGCAGTTCCCTCATGGGCAGGGAAGGGGAAAAACTGTTTTTT. It yields the protein CASSSLMGREGEKLFF.

The chain is built from TRBV9 and TRBJ2-4, with 7 bases lining up with TRBD2. The germline gives CDR1 SGDLS, CDR2 YYNGEE. The CDR3 extends over 14 amino acids. The junction had 9 bases not matched to a gene; V was cut back by 4 bases and J by 8 bases. The CDR3 loop is CASSLMGGVDIQYF. CDR3 in DNA: TGTGCCAGCAGCCTTATGGGGGGGGTCGACATTCAGTACTTC.

The chain links TRBV30 to TRBJ1-2, with D maybe TRBD1 (6 bases). Germline V gene lookup returns CDR1 GTSNPN and CDR2 SVGIG (reference sequence). V was clipped by 4 bases and J by 1 base, with 13 bases between them. This CDR3 region has 14 residues. The CDR3 DNA sequence: TGTGCCTGGATGGGGGGGGCCTTTAACTATGGCTACACCTTC. It specifies CAWMGGAFNYGYTF.

The gene calls are TRBV13 and TRBJ1-3; D perhaps matches TRBD1 (6 bases). Germline V gives CDR1 PRHDT, CDR2 FYEKMQ (reference sequence). V was pared by 10 bases and J by 1 base, with 8 bases between. The CDR3 is 12 amino acids. CDR3 residues: CATTGSGNTIYF. The CDR3 DNA is TGTGCCACTACAGGGTCTGGAAACACCATATATTTT.

The CDR3 DNA reads as TGTGCCAGCAGTGACTCGGGAGGTCCCTACAATGAGCAGTTCTTC. Residues: CASSDSGGPYNEQFF. This sequence joins TRBV6-4 and TRBJ2-1; D is possibly TRBD2 (6 bases). Between the trimmed V and J ends, which lost 0 bases and 2 bases, there was a span of 8 bases. This CDR3 region has 15 residues. Germline CDR1 reads MRHNA; CDR2 reads SNTAGT.

The chain employs TRBV6-5 and TRBJ2-7, with D possibly being TRBD1 (5 bases). Germline V gene sequence: CDR1 MNHEY, CDR2 SVGAGI. Trimming left V 4 bases short and J 1 base short, with 11 bases between. The CDR3 consists of 14 residues. CDR3 sequence reads: CASSSPRGSYEQYF. CDR3 coding DNA: TGTGCCAGCAGTTCGCCAAGGGGATCCTACGAGCAGTACTTC.

The rearrangement joins TRBV29-1 to TRBJ1-3; no clear D. V lost 4 bases and J lost 0, with 4 bases in between. The CDR3 sequence is 12 residues long. Germline V lookup: CDR1 SQVTM, CDR2 ANQGSEA. CDR3 nucleotide sequence: TGCAGCGTTGCCAGCTCTGGAAACACCATATATTTT. Translation gives CSVASSGNTIYF.

The genes are TRBV5-6 and TRBJ2-4, with a tentative D call TRBD1 (6 bases). The CDR3 covers 16 residues. Germline values: CDR1 SGHDT, CDR2 YYEEEE. The V end lost 0 bases, the J end lost 3 bases, and 13 bases lay between the germline ends. The CDR3 region is CASSLDREGGKNIQYF. CDR3 nucleotide sequence: TGTGCCAGCAGCTTGGACAGGGAAGGCGGCAAAAACATTCAGTACTTC.

This clone was seen once. J is TRBJ2-2 and V is TRBV9; D is possibly TRBD2 (5 bases). Per germline, CDR1 SGDLS and CDR2 YYNGEE. The germline V and J ends were trimmed by 5 bases and 4 bases, with 12 bases remaining between them. This CDR3 region has 14 residues. Here the CDR3 DNA reads TGTGCCAGCAGTACGAGGGCGGGCACCGGGGAGCTGTTTTTT. The encoded protein is CASSTRAGTGELFF.

The chain has TRBV7-2 and TRBJ2-2, with D uncertain. Germline CDR1 and CDR2: SGHTA and FQGNSA. The CDR3 is 13 residues long. V was clipped by 1 base and J by 3 bases, with 3 bases between them. The CDR3 nucleotides are TGTGCCAGCAGCTTAGGGCACACCGGGGAGCTGTTTTTT. It translates to CASSLGHTGELFF.

V usage is TRBV5-1 and J usage is TRBJ2-1; D gene unclear. The CDR3 loop spans 12 amino acids. The V and J ends lost 0 bases and 8 bases respectively, with 6 bases between them. Germline values: CDR1 SGHRS, CDR2 YFSETQ. The CDR3, as DNA: TGCGCCAGCAGCTTGGGGCTCCATGAGCAGTTCTTC. It is translated as CASSLGLHEQFF.

V gene TRBV7-7 combines with J gene TRBJ2-7, with TRBD1 matching over 8 bases. This CDR3 is built from 14 residues. J gave up 7 bases and V 5 bases, and 10 bases lay outside the gene matches. The germline gives CDR1 SSHAT, CDR2 FNYEAQ (reference sequence). CDR3 bases: TGTGCCAGCAGCCGACCGACAGGGGTTAATGAGCAGTACTTC. This gives the protein CASSRPTGVNEQYF.

The V and J genes are TRBV7-2 and TRBJ2-7; 7 bases agree with TRBD2. V trimming: 3 bases; J trimming: 3 bases; junction bases outside the gene matches: 8. The CDR3 spans 15 residues. Germline V gene data show CDR1 as SGHTA and CDR2 as FQGNSA. This chain's CDR3 is CASSFGQGGNYEQYF. For the CDR3, the DNA is TGTGCCAGCAGCTTCGGGCAGGGAGGGAACTACGAGCAGTACTTC.

The V call is TRBV15, the J call TRBJ2-7; 7 positions agree with TRBD2. The CDR3 spans 15 residues. Trimming cost V 5 bases and J 0 bases; bases outside gene matches: 7. The V gene's germline CDR1 is LNHNV and CDR2 YYDKDF (reference sequence). CDR3 in DNA: TGTGCCACCAGCCCAACGGGGGGATACTCCTACGAGCAGTACTTC. Amino acid sequence: CATSPTGGYSYEQYF.

This chain joins TRBV7-2 and TRBJ2-5; possibly TRBD1 for D (7 bases). The germline CDR1 and CDR2 sequences are SGHTA and FQGNSA. The CDR3 has 16 amino acids. V was cut by 0 bases and J by 2 bases, with 13 bases left in between. CDR3 DNA: TGTGCCAGCAGCTTAGCGGGGGCAGGGGGGCAAGAGACCCAGTACTTC. It translates to CASSLAGAGGQETQYF.

This chain links TRBV11-3 with TRBJ2-1; D gene ambiguous. Per the germline V gene, CDR1 is SGHNT and CDR2 is YENEEA. Trimming cost V 1 base and J 6 bases, with 16 bases left between them. This CDR3 comprises 16 residues. The CDR3 is CASSLGPSRIVNEQFF. For the CDR3, the DNA is TGTGCCAGCAGCTTAGGACCATCGCGGATTGTCAATGAGCAGTTCTTC.

This clone was counted a few times. The rearrangement uses TRBV30 and TRBJ2-5; D remains unclear. Trimming left V 4 bases short and J 0 bases short, with 3 bases between. Germline V gene lookup returns CDR1 GTSNPN and CDR2 SVGIG (reference sequence). The CDR3 runs to 11 residues. The CDR3 here is CAWTDQETQYF. The CDR3 DNA is TGTGCCTGGACAGACCAAGAGACCCAGTACTTC.

The chain uses TRBV5-6 and TRBJ2-3; TRBD2 agrees at 8 bases. V dropped 6 bases and J dropped 0; count of bases not matched to a gene: 9. CDR3 size: 16 residues. The germline V gene encodes CDR1 SGHDT and CDR2 YYEEEE. CDR3: CASTERGLGSTDTQYF. The CDR3 coding sequence is TGTGCCAGCACCGAGCGGGGACTAGGGAGCACAGATACGCAGTATTTT.

This clone appeared a few times. The chain couples TRBV19 to TRBJ2-7; the D gene is possibly TRBD2 (5 bases). Germline CDR1 reads LNHDA; CDR2 reads SQIVND (reference sequence). With 3 bases removed from V and 1 base from J, the gap between germline ends came to 13 bases. This CDR3 region has 15 residues. The CDR3 DNA sequence: TGTGCCAGTAGTATCGGTCCGGACTTTTCCTACGAGCAGTACTTC. It codes for CASSIGPDFSYEQYF.

This clone was recorded once. This chain links TRBV5-6 with TRBJ1-1; possible D gene TRBD1, 6 bases. The CDR3 is 14 amino acids. Germline CDR1 is SGHDT and CDR2 is YYEEEE. Trimming removed 5 bases from V and 5 bases from J, with 16 bases in between. In nucleotides, the CDR3 is TGTGCCAGCAGGGGAGGGGGAGGAGGGACTGAAGCTTTCTTT. It encodes CASRGGGGGTEAFF.